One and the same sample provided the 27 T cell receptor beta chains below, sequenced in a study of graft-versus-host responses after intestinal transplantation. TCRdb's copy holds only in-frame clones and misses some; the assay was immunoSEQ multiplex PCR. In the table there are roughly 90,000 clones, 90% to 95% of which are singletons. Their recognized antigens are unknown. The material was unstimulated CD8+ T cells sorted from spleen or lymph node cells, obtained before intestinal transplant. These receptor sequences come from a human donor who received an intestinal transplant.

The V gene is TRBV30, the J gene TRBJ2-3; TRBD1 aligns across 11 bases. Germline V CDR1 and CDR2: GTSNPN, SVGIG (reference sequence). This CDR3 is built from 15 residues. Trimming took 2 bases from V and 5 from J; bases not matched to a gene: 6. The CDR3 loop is CAWSTYGTGGDTQYF. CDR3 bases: TGTGCCTGGAGTACCTACGGGACAGGGGGAGATACGCAGTATTTT.

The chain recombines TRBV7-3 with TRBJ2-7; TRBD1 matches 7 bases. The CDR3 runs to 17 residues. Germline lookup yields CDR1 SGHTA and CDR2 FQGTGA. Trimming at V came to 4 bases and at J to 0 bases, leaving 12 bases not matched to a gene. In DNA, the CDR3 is TGTGCCAGCAGCTCAATGAGCCGCCGGGACAGCTCCTACGAGCAGTACTTC. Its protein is CASSSMSRRDSSYEQYF.

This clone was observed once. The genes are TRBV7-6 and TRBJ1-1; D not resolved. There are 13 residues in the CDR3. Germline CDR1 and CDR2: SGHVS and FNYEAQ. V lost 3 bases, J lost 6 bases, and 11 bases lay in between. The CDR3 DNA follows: TGTGCCAGCAGCTTGGGCTCGGAGGCTGAAGCTTTCTTT. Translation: CASSLGSEAEAFF.

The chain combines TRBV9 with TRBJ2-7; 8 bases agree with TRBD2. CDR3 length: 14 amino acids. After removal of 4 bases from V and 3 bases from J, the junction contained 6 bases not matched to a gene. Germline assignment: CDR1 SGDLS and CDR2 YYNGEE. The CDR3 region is CASSPGLEDYEQYF. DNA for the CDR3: TGTGCCAGCAGCCCGGGACTAGAAGACTACGAGCAGTACTTC.

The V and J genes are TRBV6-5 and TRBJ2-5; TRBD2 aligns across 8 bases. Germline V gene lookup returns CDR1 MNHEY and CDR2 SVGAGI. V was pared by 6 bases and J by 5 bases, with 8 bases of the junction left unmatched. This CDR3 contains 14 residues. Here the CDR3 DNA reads TGTGCCAGCAGCCACGGGACTAGTATTGAGACCCAGTACTTC. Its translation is CASSHGTSIETQYF.

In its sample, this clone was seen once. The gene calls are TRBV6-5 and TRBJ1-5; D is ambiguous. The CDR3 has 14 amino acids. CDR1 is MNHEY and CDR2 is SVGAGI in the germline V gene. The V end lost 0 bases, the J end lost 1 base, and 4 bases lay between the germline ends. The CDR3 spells CASSYSASNQPQHF. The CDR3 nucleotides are TGTGCCAGCAGTTACTCTGCCAGCAATCAGCCCCAGCATTTT.

CDR3 residues: CASSQDASPNTGELFF. The DNA for the CDR3 is TGCGCCAGCAGCCAAGACGCCAGTCCGAACACCGGGGAGCTGTTTTTT. V and J are TRBV4-1 and TRBJ2-2; no definite D call. The CDR3 length is 16 residues. Germline CDR1 is MGHRA and CDR2 is YSYEKL. V lost 0 bases, J lost 0 bases, and 8 bases lay in between.

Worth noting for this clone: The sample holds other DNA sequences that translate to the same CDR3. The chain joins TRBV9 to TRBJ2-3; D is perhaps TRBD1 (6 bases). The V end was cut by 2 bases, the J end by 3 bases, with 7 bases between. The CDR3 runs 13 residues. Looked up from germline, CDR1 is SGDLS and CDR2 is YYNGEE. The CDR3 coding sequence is TGTGCCAGCAGCGTGACAGGAACAGATACGCAGTATTTT. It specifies CASSVTGTDTQYF.

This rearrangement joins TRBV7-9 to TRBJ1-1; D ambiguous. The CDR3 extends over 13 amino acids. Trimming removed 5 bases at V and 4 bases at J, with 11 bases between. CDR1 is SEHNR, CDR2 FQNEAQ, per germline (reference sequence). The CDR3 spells CASSPIPRTEAFF. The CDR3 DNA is TGTGCCAGCAGCCCGATCCCCCGCACTGAAGCTTTCTTT.

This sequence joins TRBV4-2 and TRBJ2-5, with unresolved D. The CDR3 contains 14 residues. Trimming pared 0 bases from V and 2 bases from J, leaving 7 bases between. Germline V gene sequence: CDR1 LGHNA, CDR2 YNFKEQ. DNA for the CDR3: TGTGCCAGCAGCCAAGAGAGCCTTCAAGAGACCCAGTACTTC. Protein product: CASSQESLQETQYF.

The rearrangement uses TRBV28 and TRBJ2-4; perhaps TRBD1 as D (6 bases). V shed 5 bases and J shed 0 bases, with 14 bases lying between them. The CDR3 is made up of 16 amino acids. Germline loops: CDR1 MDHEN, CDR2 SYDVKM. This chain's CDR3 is CASSNRGGQAKNIQYF. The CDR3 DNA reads TGTGCCAGCAGTAACCGTGGGGGACAAGCCAAAAACATTCAGTACTTC.

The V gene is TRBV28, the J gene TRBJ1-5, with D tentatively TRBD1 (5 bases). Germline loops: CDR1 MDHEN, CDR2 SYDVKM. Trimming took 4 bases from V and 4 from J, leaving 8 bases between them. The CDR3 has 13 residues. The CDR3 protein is CASSWGDNQPQHF. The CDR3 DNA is TGTGCCAGCAGTTGGGGGGATAATCAGCCCCAGCATTTT. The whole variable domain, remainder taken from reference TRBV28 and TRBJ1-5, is DVKVTQSSRYLVKRTGEKVFLECVQDMDHENMFWYRQDPGLGLRLIYFSYDVKMKEKGDIPEGYSVSREKKERFSLILESASTNQTSMYLCASSWGDNQPQHFGDGTRLSIL.

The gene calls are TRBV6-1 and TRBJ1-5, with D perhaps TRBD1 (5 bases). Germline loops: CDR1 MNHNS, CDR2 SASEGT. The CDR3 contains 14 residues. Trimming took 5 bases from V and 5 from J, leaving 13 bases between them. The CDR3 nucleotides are TGTGCCAGCAGTACCGGGACGGAACATCAGCCCCAGCATTTT. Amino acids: CASSTGTEHQPQHF.

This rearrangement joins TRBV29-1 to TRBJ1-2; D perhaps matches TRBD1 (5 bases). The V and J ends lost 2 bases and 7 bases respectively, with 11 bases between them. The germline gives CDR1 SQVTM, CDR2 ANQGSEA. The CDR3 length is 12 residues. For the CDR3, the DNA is TGCAGCGTTGAATTAGGGGCGGGTGGCTACACCTTC. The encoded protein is CSVELGAGGYTF.

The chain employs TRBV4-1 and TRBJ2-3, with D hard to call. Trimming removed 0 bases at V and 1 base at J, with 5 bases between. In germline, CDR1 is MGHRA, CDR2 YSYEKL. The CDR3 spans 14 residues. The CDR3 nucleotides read TGCGCCAGCAGCCAAGAAGGCGGCACAGATACGCAGTATTTT. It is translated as CASSQEGGTDTQYF.

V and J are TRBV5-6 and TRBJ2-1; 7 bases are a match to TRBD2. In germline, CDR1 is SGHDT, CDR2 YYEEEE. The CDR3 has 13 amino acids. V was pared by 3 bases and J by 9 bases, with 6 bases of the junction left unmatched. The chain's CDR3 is CASSWEGIREQFF. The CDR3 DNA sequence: TGTGCCAGCAGCTGGGAGGGGATTCGTGAGCAGTTCTTC.

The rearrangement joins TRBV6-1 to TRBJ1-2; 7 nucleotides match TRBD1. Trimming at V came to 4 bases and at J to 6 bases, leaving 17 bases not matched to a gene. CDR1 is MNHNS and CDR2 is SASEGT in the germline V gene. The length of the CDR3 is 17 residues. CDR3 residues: CASSASPPSTGFNGYTF. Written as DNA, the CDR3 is TGTGCCAGCAGTGCCAGCCCCCCGTCGACAGGGTTTAATGGCTACACCTTC.

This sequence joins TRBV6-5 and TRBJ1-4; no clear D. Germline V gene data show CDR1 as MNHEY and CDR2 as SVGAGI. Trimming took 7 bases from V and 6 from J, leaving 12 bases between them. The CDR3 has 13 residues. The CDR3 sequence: CASINGYDEKLFF. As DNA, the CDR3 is TGTGCCAGCATAAATGGGTATGATGAAAAACTGTTTTTT.

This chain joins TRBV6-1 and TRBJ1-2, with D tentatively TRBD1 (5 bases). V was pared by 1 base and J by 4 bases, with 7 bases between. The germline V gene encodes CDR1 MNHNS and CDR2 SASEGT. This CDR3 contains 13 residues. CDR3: CASSEGDAYGYTF. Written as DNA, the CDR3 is TGTGCCAGCAGTGAAGGGGACGCCTATGGCTACACCTTC.

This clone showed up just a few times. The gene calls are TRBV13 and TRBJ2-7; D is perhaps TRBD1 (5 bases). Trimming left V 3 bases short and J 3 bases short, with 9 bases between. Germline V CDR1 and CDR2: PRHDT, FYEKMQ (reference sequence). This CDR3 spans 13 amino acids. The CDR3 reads CASSLTADYEQYF. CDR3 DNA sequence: TGTGCCAGCAGCTTGACAGCCGACTACGAGCAGTACTTC.

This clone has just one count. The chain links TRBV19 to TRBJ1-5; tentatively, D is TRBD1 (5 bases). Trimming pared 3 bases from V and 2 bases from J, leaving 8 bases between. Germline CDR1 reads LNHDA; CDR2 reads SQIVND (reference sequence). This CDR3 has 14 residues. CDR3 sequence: CASSIKGGNQPQHF. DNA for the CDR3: TGTGCCAGTAGTATTAAAGGGGGCAATCAGCCCCAGCATTTT.

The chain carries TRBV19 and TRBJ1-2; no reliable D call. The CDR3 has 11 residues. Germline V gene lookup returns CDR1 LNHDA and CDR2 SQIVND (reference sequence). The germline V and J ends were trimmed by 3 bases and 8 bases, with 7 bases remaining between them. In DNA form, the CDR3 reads TGTGCCAGTAGTATGGGATGGGGCTACACCTTC. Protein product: CASSMGWGYTF. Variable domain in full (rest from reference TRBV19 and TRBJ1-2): DGGITQSPKYLFRKEGQNVTLSCEQNLNHDAMYWYRQDPGQGLRLIYYSQIVNDFQKGDIAEGYSVSREKKESFPLTVTSAQKNPTAFYLCASSMGWGYTFGSGTRLTVV.

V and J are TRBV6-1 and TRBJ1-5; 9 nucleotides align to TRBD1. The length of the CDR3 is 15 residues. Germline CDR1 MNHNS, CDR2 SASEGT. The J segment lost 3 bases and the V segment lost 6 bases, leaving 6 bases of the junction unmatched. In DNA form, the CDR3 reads TGTGCCAGCAGCCGCCGACAGGGGGTCAATCAGCCCCAGCATTTT. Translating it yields CASSRRQGVNQPQHF.

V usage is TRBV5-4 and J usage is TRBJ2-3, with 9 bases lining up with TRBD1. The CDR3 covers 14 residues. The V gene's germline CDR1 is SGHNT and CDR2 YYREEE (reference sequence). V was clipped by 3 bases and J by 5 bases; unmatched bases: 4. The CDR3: CASSYRTGVDTQYF. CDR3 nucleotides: TGTGCCAGCAGCTACCGGACAGGGGTAGATACGCAGTATTTT.

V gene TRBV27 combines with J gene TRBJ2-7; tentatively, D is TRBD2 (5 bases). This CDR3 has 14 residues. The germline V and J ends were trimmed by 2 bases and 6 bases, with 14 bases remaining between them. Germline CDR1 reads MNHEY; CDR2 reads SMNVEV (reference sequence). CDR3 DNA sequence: TGTGCCAGCAGTTTAGCCTGGGAGACCGCCGAGCAGTACTTC. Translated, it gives CASSLAWETAEQYF.

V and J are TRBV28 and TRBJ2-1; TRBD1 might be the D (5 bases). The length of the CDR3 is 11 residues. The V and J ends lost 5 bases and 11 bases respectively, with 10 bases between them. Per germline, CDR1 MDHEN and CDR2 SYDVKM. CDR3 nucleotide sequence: TGTGCCAGCAGTCAGGGTTTTAAGCAGTTCTTC. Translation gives CASSQGFKQFF. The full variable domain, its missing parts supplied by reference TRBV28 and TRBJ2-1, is DVKVTQSSRYLVKRTGEKVFLECVQDMDHENMFWYRQDPGLGLRLIYFSYDVKMKEKGDIPEGYSVSREKKERFSLILESASTNQTSMYLCASSQGFKQFFGPGTRLTVL.

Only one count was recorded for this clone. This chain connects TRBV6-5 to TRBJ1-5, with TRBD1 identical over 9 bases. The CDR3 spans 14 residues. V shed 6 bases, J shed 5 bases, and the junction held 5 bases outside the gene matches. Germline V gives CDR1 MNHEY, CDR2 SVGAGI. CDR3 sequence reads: CASSWGQGDQPQHF. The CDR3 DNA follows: TGTGCCAGCAGCTGGGGACAGGGCGATCAGCCCCAGCATTTT.